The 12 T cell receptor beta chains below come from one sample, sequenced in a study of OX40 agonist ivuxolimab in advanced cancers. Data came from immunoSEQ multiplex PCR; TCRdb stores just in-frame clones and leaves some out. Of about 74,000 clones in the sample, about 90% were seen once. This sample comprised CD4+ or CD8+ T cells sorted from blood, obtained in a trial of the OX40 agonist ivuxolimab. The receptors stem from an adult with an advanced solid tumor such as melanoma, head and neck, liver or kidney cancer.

CDR3 nucleotide sequence: TGCGCCAGCAGCCAAGATGGCCTAGTTGACGGGGAGACCCAGTACTTC. Its protein product is CASSQDGLVDGETQYF. This chain links TRBV4-3 with TRBJ2-5; the D is unclear. Germline V gene data show CDR1 as LGHNA and CDR2 as YSLEER. V dropped 0 bases and J dropped 5 bases, with 16 bases sitting between them. The CDR3 spans 16 residues.

CDR3 protein: CASSLPSAGVLYEQYF. For the CDR3, the DNA is TGTGCCAGCAGCTTGCCGTCGGCAGGTGTGTTATACGAGCAGTACTTC. This chain uses TRBV7-9 with TRBJ2-7; D not certain. The CDR3 totals 16 residues. V gave up 3 bases and J gave up 4 bases, with 19 bases separating them. Germline values: CDR1 SEHNR, CDR2 FQNEAQ (reference sequence).

The chain's CDR3 is CASSLVGSYNEQFF. The CDR3 region has the DNA TGTGCCAGCAGCTTAGTGGGGTCTTACAATGAGCAGTTCTTC. This sequence joins TRBV7-8 and TRBJ2-1; D unresolved. There are 14 residues in the CDR3. CDR1 is SGHVS and CDR2 is FQNEAQ in the germline V gene. V lost 1 base to trimming and J lost 4 bases, with 8 bases between them.

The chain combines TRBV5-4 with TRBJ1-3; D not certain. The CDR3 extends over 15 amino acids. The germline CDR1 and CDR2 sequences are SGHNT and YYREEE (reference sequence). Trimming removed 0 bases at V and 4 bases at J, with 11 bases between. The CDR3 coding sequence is TGTGCCAGCAGCTTGGGCTGGGGTGTCGGAAACACCATATATTTT. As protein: CASSLGWGVGNTIYF.

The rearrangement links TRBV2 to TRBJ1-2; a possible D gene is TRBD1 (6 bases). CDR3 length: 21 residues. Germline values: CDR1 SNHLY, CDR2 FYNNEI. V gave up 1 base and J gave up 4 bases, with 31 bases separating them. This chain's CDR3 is CASSEGGPYSLAGDSLYGYTF. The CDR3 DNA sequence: TGTGCCAGCAGTGAAGGGGGGCCCTACAGCCTGGCGGGAGATTCCCTCTATGGCTACACCTTC.

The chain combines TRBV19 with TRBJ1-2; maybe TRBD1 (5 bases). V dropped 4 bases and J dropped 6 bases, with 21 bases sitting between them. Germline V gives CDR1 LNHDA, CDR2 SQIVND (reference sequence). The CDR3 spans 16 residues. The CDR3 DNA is TGTGCCAGTAGTACTGATTCAGGGTTCTTAACGCATGGCTACACCTTC. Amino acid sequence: CASSTDSGFLTHGYTF.

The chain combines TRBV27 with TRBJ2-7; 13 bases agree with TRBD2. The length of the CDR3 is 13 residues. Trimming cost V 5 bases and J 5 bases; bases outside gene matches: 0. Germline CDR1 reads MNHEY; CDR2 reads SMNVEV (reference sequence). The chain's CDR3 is CASSGLAGDEQYF. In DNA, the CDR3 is TGTGCCAGCAGTGGACTAGCGGGAGACGAGCAGTACTTC.

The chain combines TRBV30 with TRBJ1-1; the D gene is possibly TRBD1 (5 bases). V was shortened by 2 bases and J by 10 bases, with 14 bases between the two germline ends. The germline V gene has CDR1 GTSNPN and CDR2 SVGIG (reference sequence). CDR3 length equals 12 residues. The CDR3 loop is CAWSYLGEGAFF. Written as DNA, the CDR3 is TGTGCCTGGAGTTATTTGGGGGAGGGAGCTTTCTTT.

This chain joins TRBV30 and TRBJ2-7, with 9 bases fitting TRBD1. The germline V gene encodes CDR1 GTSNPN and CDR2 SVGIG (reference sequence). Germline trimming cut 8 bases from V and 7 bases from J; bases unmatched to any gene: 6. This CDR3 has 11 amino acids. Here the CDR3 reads CAGGTGNEQYF. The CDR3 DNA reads TGTGCCGGGGGGACAGGGAATGAGCAGTACTTC. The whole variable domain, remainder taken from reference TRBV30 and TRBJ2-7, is SQTIHQWPATLVQPVGSPLSLECTVEGTSNPNLYWYRQAAGRGLQLLFYSVGIGQISSEVPQNLSASRPQDRQFILSSKKLLLSDSGFYLCAGGTGNEQYFGPGTRLTVT.

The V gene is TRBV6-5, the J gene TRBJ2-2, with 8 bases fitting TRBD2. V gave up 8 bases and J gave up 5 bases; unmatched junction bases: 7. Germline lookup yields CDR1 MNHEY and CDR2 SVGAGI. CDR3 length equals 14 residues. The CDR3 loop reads CASGPSGPTGELFF. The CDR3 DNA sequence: TGTGCCAGCGGTCCTAGCGGGCCGACCGGGGAGCTGTTTTTT.

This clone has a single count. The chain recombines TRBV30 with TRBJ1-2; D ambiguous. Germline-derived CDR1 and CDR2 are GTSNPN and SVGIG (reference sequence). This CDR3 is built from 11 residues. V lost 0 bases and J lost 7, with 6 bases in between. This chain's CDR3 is CAWSVHGGYTF. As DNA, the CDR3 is TGTGCCTGGAGTGTACACGGTGGCTACACCTTC.

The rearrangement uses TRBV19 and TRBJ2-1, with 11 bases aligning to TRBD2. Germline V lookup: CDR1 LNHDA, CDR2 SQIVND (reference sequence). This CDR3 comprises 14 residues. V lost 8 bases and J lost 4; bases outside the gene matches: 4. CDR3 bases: TGTGCCAGTCGACTAGCGGGATTATACAATGAGCAGTTCTTC. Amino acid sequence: CASRLAGLYNEQFF.